A selection of T cell receptor beta chains follows, all from one sample in a study of post-analysis software for immune sequencing data. TCRdb processed the PCR reads anew with MiXCR; each CDR3 protein has one entry. This table holds approximately 730,000 distinct CDR3 sequences, roughly 29% found once. The material sequenced was blood. The receptor set was obtained from a girl aged 10-17 years with multiple sclerosis. CDR3s include the opening cysteine and the closing phenylalanine or tryptophan. Each record gives: J gene, V gene, D gene, clone size, CDR3 DNA, CDR3 protein. D genes are given only for firm matches. The size of a clone is reported for some rows only, either as once, few or many, or as a class for expanded clones.

j_call: TRBJ2-5
v_call: TRBV7-8
d_call: .
clone_size: few
cdr3_nt: TGTGCCAGCAGCGCCCGGACAGTTCAGAGGGAGACCCAGTACTTC
cdr3_aa: CASSARTVQRETQYF

j_call: TRBJ2-7
v_call: TRBV6-5
d_call: .
clone_size: .
cdr3_nt: TGTGCCAGCAGAGGGGGGACTTCCTCCTACGAGCAGTACTTC
cdr3_aa: CASRGGTSSYEQYF

j_call: TRBJ2-3
v_call: TRBV7-2
d_call: .
clone_size: few
cdr3_nt: TGTGCCAGCAGCTTAGACTCGGCTAGCGGCACAGATACGCAGTATTTT
cdr3_aa: CASSLDSASGTDTQYF

j_call: TRBJ2-3
v_call: TRBV10-2
d_call: TRBD2
clone_size: .
cdr3_nt: TGCGCCAGCAGTGGCACTAGCGGTTATAGCACAGATACGCAGTATTTT
cdr3_aa: CASSGTSGYSTDTQYF

j_call: TRBJ2-2
v_call: TRBV19
d_call: TRBD1
clone_size: .
cdr3_nt: TGTGCCAGTATCCCGGGACAGATGAACACCGGGGAGCTGTTTTTT
cdr3_aa: CASIPGQMNTGELFF

j_call: TRBJ1-4
v_call: TRBV29-1
d_call: .
clone_size: few
cdr3_nt: TGCAGCGTTCCGGGGCCATATAATGAAAAACTGTTTTTT
cdr3_aa: CSVPGPYNEKLFF

j_call: TRBJ2-5
v_call: TRBV7-2
d_call: .
clone_size: .
cdr3_nt: TGTGCCAGCAGCACAGACTCAGAGACCCAGTACTTC
cdr3_aa: CASSTDSETQYF

j_call: TRBJ2-2
v_call: TRBV6-2/TRBV6-3
d_call: TRBD2
clone_size: .
cdr3_nt: TGTGCCAGCAGTTTCGCGGGAGGTAACACCGGGGAGCTGTTTTTT
cdr3_aa: CASSFAGGNTGELFF

j_call: TRBJ2-7
v_call: TRBV20-1
d_call: TRBD2
clone_size: few
cdr3_nt: TGCAGTGCTAGATCAGCGGGAGGGAAGGAGCAGTACTTC
cdr3_aa: CSARSAGGKEQYF

j_call: TRBJ1-4
v_call: TRBV15
d_call: .
clone_size: few
cdr3_nt: TGTGCCACCAGCAGAGGCAGGGATACGGCTAATGAAAAACTGTTTTTT
cdr3_aa: CATSRGRDTANEKLFF

j_call: TRBJ1-1
v_call: TRBV20-1
d_call: .
clone_size: .
cdr3_nt: TGCAGTGCCCACCGGACAGCGAGGGTTATGAACACTGAAGCTTTCTTT
cdr3_aa: CSAHRTARVMNTEAFF

j_call: TRBJ2-2
v_call: TRBV6-6
d_call: TRBD2
clone_size: .
cdr3_nt: TGTGCCAGCAGTTACTCGCCTAGCGGGGGGGGCACCGGGGAGCTGTTTTTT
cdr3_aa: CASSYSPSGGGTGELFF

j_call: TRBJ2-3
v_call: TRBV20-1
d_call: .
clone_size: few
cdr3_nt: TGCAGTGCTAGAGTTGGATTGCCCACGCGCACAGATACGCAGTATTTT
cdr3_aa: CSARVGLPTRTDTQYF

j_call: TRBJ1-5
v_call: TRBV14
d_call: .
clone_size: few
cdr3_nt: TGTGCCAGCATGGTCCCCGCCAGGGAGGGTCAGCCCCAGCATTTT
cdr3_aa: CASMVPAREGQPQHF

j_call: TRBJ2-3
v_call: TRBV5-1
d_call: .
clone_size: few
cdr3_nt: TGCGCCAGCAGCCAACACCTGCGGGGTGCATTCGATACGCAGTATTTT
cdr3_aa: CASSQHLRGAFDTQYF

j_call: TRBJ2-7
v_call: TRBV20-1
d_call: .
clone_size: many
cdr3_nt: TGCAGTGCTATAGCGCCGGTAGGCAAAGAGCAGTACTTC
cdr3_aa: CSAIAPVGKEQYF

j_call: TRBJ2-1
v_call: TRBV10-3
d_call: .
clone_size: few
cdr3_nt: TGTGCCATCAGTGAGTTATGGGAGAACTACAATGAGCAGTTCTTC
cdr3_aa: CAISELWENYNEQFF

j_call: TRBJ2-1
v_call: TRBV6-2/TRBV6-3
d_call: .
clone_size: .
cdr3_nt: TGTGTCAGCAGCGACTGGACCATCAATGAGCAGTTCTTC
cdr3_aa: CVSSDWTINEQFF